This TCR beta chain is from a study of T cell changes during pregnancy in multiple sclerosis. V lost 0 bases and J 4 bases, leaving 10 bases between the germline ends. Looked up from germline, CDR1 is ENHRY and CDR2 is SYGVKD. The CDR3 consists of 16 residues. Sequenced by immunoSEQ multiplex PCR; TCRdb stores in-frame clones only, minus some. The repertoire includes roughly 93,000 clones, roughly 94% of them detected once, and less than 2.5% sits in the top ten. The sequencing used peripheral blood, collected after pregnancy. The source is a female donor in good health, enrolled as a control in a pregnancy study. This chain uses TRBV10-3 with TRBJ2-6, with a weak D call TRBD2 (6 bases). The CDR3 loop reads CAISESGGSGANVLTF. Here the CDR3 DNA reads TGTGCCATCAGTGAGTCAGGAGGGTCCGGGGCCAACGTCCTGACTTTC.